This T cell receptor (beta chain) was found in a study of cytomegalovirus exposure and HLA in healthy donors. Study information: Of roughly 360 genotyped donors, around 86% grouped in the Caucasian-associated ancestry cluster. General study points: Later on, an analysis showed TCR association rates differing by HLA locus, with DRB1 the most and HLA-C the fewest.

In the PCR, 60 Vbeta and 13 Jbeta primers were used. Source study methods: Unique TCR beta chains totaled some 80 million in a later count, with around 12 million of them shared. Sequencing was performed with immunoSEQ multiplex PCR; in TCRdb, only in-frame clones are kept and a portion is missing. The DNA was the basis for D and trimming; V, J and clone size are from that table. Here the sample spans about 160,000 clones, less than 85% being singletons. A note on this clone: Its antigen is still unknown.

Everyone who donated was a healthy bone marrow donor. Germline-derived CDR1 and CDR2 are SEHNR and FQNEAQ (reference sequence). This CDR3 has 11 amino acids. Trimming removed 3 bases from V and 3 bases from J, with 2 bases in between. The clonotype comes from a man in his fifties or sixties in good health and CMV-seronegative. The gene calls are TRBV7-9 and TRBJ2-5, with D unclear. Input material: PBMCs. CDR3 coding DNA: TGTGCCAGCAGCTTTAAAGAGACCCAGTACTTC. It is translated as CASSFKETQYF. The full variable domain, rest sourced from reference TRBV7-9 and TRBJ2-5, is DTGVSQNPRHKITKRGQNVTFRCDPISEHNRLYWYRQTLGQGPEFLTYFQNEAQLEKSRLLSDRFSAERPKGSFSTLEIQRTEQGDSAMYLCASSFKETQYFGPGTRLLVL.